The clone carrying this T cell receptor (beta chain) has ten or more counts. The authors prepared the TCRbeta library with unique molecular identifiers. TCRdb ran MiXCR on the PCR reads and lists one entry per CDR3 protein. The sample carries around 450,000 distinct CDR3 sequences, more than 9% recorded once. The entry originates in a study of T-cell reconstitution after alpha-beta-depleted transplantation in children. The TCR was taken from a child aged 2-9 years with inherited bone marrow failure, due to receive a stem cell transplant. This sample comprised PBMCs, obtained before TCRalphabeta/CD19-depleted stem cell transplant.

The CDR3 coding sequence is TGCAGCGTTGACCTCCGGGACAGGGGAGCCTACGAGCAGTACTTC. This translates into CSVDLRDRGAYEQYF. The chain links TRBV29-1 to TRBJ2-7; 10 nucleotides agree with TRBD1. J was trimmed by 2 bases and V by 3 bases; bases with no gene match: 7. The CDR3 loop spans 15 amino acids. Germline lookup yields CDR1 SQVTM and CDR2 ANQGSEA.